This TCR beta chain stems from a study of blood T cell repertoires in COVID-19. Overall study: T cells, B-cell-depleted T cells, or PBMCs provided the cDNA or gDNA that served as material.

The CDR3 spans 15 residues. Germline loops: CDR1 SEHNR, CDR2 FQNEAQ (reference sequence). The junction had 2 bases not matched to a gene; V was cut back by 1 base and J by 5 bases. This clone appeared once. Participants' reported clinical history set cohort assignment. Two negative PCRs, clearance, or symptom resolution were required of recovered Cohort 3 donors. Libraries were prepared by immunoSEQ multiplex PCR; TCRdb keeps only in-frame clonotypes and omits some of them. The sample comprises some 160,000 clones, around four fifths of which are singletons, and roughly 8% rests with the top ten. The sample taken for sequencing was PBMCs or T cells enriched from blood (not recorded which). This receptor was obtained from a woman aged 45 to 65 who had recovered from COVID-19. The chain uses TRBV7-9 and TRBJ1-4; 9 nucleotides match TRBD1. CDR3 DNA: TGTGCCAGCAGCTTAGGGGACAGGGTCAATGAAAAACTGTTTTTT. As protein: CASSLGDRVNEKLFF.